Listed here are 10 T cell receptor beta chains from one sample, sequenced in a study of OX40 agonist ivuxolimab in advanced cancers. Produced via immunoSEQ multiplex PCR; TCRdb's table is partial and in-frame only. The table includes 71,000 or so clones, 80% detected once. Sequenced material: CD4+ or CD8+ T cells sorted from blood, taken in a trial of the OX40 agonist ivuxolimab. All receptors derive from an adult with an advanced solid tumor such as melanoma, head and neck, liver or kidney cancer.

This clone was seen only a few times. The chain links TRBV7-2 to TRBJ2-1; no reliable D call. This CDR3 contains 14 residues. CDR1 is SGHTA, CDR2 FQGNSA, per germline. V lost 1 base and J 3 bases, leaving 7 bases between the germline ends. Written as DNA, the CDR3 is TGTGCCAGCAGCTTAGGAGACGGCTACAATGAGCAGTTCTTC. This encodes CASSLGDGYNEQFF.

The chain recombines TRBV19 with TRBJ1-1; the D gene is possibly TRBD1 (5 bases). CDR1 LNHDA and CDR2 SQIVND come from the germline V gene (reference sequence). With 5 bases removed from V and 1 base from J, the gap between germline ends came to 14 bases. The CDR3 has 15 residues. CDR3 bases: TGTGCCAGTAGTCCACCTCCCCAGGGGAACACTGAAGCTTTCTTT. It is translated as CASSPPPQGNTEAFF. Full variable domain (rest looked up from reference TRBV19 and TRBJ1-1): DGGITQSPKYLFRKEGQNVTLSCEQNLNHDAMYWYRQDPGQGLRLIYYSQIVNDFQKGDIAEGYSVSREKKESFPLTVTSAQKNPTAFYLCASSPPPQGNTEAFFGQGTRLTVV.

The J gene is TRBJ1-6, the V gene TRBV5-4, with 8 bases identical to TRBD1. This CDR3 spans 15 amino acids. After removal of 4 bases from V and 6 bases from J, the junction contained 6 bases not matched to a gene. Per germline, CDR1 SGHNT and CDR2 YYREEE (reference sequence). The CDR3 reads CASSTQGAGNSPLHF. The CDR3 bases are TGTGCCAGCAGCACTCAGGGGGCAGGTAATTCACCCCTCCACTTT.

The DNA of the CDR3 is TGTGCCAGCAGTTCGACAGGGCCCGATTCGAAAGGCTACACCTTC. Amino acid sequence: CASSSTGPDSKGYTF. This rearrangement joins TRBV2 to TRBJ1-2; 7 bases are a match to TRBD1. Germline V gene lookup returns CDR1 SNHLY and CDR2 FYNNEI. The trim removed 5 bases at V and 8 bases at J, leaving 14 bases unmatched. The CDR3 covers 15 residues.

This clone came up a few times. The chain joins TRBV13 to TRBJ1-6, with D uncertain. This CDR3 has 12 amino acids. V lost 2 bases to trimming and J lost 10 bases, with 6 bases between them. Per the germline V gene, CDR1 is PRHDT and CDR2 is FYEKMQ (reference sequence). The CDR3 coding sequence is TGTGCCAGCAGCTTATCGTACTCACCCCTCCACTTT. Translating it yields CASSLSYSPLHF.

The gene calls are TRBV9 and TRBJ1-6; TRBD1 might be the D (5 bases). This CDR3 is 14 amino acids long. CDR1 and CDR2 from the germline V gene are SGDLS and YYNGEE. Trimming took off 0 bases at V and 7 bases at J, with 8 bases between the two ends. CDR3 protein: CASSVAGQNSPLHF. CDR3 sequence (DNA): TGTGCCAGCAGCGTAGCGGGGCAGAATTCACCCCTCCACTTT.

This clone was seen once. The chain combines TRBV29-1 with TRBJ2-1; tentatively, D is TRBD2 (6 bases). V gave up 7 bases and J gave up 0 bases, with 10 bases separating them. Germline assignment: CDR1 SQVTM and CDR2 ANQGSEA. The CDR3 length is 13 residues. The CDR3, as DNA: TGCAGCGCCAAGGAGGGCTCCTACAATGAGCAGTTCTTC. Protein product: CSAKEGSYNEQFF.

CDR3 in amino acids: CASSLGQQETQYF. DNA of the CDR3: TGTGCCAGCAGCTTGGGTCAGCAAGAGACCCAGTACTTC. This chain links TRBV5-4 with TRBJ2-5, with D unresolved. The germline CDR1 and CDR2 sequences are SGHNT and YYREEE (reference sequence). The CDR3 consists of 13 residues. Trimming cost V 0 bases and J 2 bases, with 5 bases left between them.

This clone was picked up a small number of times. The genes are TRBV7-2 and TRBJ1-6, with D maybe TRBD1 (5 bases). Trimming cost V 1 base and J 7 bases, with 14 bases left between them. Germline V gives CDR1 SGHTA, CDR2 FQGNSA. This CDR3 has 16 amino acids. CDR3 DNA: TGTGCCAGCAGCTTAGTAGGGGCAGGTGGGAATTCACCCCTCCACTTT. As protein: CASSLVGAGGNSPLHF.

The V call is TRBV7-9, the J call TRBJ2-5, with 7 bases aligning to TRBD2. Germline V gene lookup returns CDR1 SEHNR and CDR2 FQNEAQ (reference sequence). The CDR3 has 15 amino acids. J gave up 4 bases and V 1 base, and 6 bases lay outside the gene matches. This CDR3 is CASSLVGSGGETQYF. CDR3 DNA sequence: TGTGCCAGCAGCTTAGTCGGCTCGGGAGGAGAGACCCAGTACTTC.